The clone carrying this T cell receptor beta chain was picked up a small number of times. Its specificity is not known. The data belong to a study of cytomegalovirus exposure and HLA in healthy donors. Findings and limits, study-wide: A later analysis found most CMV-associated TCR beta chains apparently HLA-restricted. According to reports, the classifier identified cytomegalovirus status with high specificity and sensitivity. For presence/absence analyses, sequencing depth was assumed to be roughly uniform across donors.

Primers: 60 Vbeta forward and 13 Jbeta reverse. Assay used: immunoSEQ multiplex PCR; TCRdb lists only in-frame clones, some missing. The table has 120,000 or so clones, over 80% seen once. This receptor was identified in a young man in good health and CMV-seropositive. The source material was PBMCs.

Written as DNA, the CDR3 is TGTGCCAGCAGCTCCCACAGCGGGGGGGCCCCTTACAATGAGCAGTTCTTC. Residues: CASSSHSGGAPYNEQFF. This chain connects TRBV7-8 to TRBJ2-1, with 10 bases matching TRBD2. The ends lost 4 bases at V and 4 bases at J; junction bases unmatched: 10. In germline, CDR1 is SGHVS, CDR2 FQNEAQ. The CDR3 runs 17 residues.